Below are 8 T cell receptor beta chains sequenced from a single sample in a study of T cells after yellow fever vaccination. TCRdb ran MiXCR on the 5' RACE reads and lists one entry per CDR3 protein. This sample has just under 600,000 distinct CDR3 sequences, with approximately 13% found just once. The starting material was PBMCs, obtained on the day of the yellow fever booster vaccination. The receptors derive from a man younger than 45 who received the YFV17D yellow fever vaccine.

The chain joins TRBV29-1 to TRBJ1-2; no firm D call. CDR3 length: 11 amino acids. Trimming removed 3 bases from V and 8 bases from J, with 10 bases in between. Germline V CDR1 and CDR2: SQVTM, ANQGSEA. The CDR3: CSVERASGYTF. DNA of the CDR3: TGCAGCGTTGAGAGGGCCTCCGGCTACACCTTC. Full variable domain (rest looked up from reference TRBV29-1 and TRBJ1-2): SAVISQKPSRDICQRGTSLTIQCQVDSQVTMMFWYRQQPGQSLTLIATANQGSEATYESGFVIDKFPISRPNLTFSTLTVSNMSPEDSSIYLCSVERASGYTFGSGTRLTVV.

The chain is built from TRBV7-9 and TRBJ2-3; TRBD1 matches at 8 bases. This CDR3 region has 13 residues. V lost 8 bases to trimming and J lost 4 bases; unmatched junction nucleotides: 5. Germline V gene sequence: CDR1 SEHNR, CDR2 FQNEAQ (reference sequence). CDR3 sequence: CASRTGRPDTQYF. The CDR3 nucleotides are TGTGCCAGCCGGACAGGGCGCCCAGATACGCAGTATTTT.

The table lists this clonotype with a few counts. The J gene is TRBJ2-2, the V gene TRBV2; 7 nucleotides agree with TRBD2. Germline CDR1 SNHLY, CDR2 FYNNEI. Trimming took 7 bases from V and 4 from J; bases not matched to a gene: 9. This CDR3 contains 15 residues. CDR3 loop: CASTPSGPVTGELFF. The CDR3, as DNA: TGTGCCAGCACCCCTAGCGGACCCGTCACCGGGGAGCTGTTTTTT.

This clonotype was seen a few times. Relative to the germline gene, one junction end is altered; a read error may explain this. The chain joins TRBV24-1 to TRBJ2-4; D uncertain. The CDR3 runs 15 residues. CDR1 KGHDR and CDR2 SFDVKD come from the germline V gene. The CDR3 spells CATSDIVLDKYIQYF. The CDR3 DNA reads TGTGCCACCAGTGATATCGTCCTAGACAAATACATTCAGTACTTC.

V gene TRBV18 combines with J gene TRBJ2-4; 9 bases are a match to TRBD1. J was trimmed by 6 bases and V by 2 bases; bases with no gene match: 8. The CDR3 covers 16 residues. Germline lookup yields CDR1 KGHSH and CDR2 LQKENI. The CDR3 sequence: CASSPGDRVEGNIQYF. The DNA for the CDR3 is TGTGCCAGCTCACCAGGGGACAGGGTAGAAGGAAACATTCAGTACTTC. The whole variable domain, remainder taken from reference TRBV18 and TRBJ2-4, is NAGVMQNPRHLVRRRGQEARLRCSPMKGHSHVYWYRQLPEEGLKFMVYLQKENIIDESGMPKERFSAEFPKEGPSILRIQQVVRGDSAAYFCASSPGDRVEGNIQYFGAGTRLSVL.

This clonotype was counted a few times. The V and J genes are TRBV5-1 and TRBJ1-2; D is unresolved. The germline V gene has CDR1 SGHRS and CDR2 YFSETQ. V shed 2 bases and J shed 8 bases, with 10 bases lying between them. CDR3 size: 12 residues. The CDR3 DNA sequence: TGCGCCAGCAGCTTCGACTTAGAGGGCTACACCTTC. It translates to CASSFDLEGYTF.

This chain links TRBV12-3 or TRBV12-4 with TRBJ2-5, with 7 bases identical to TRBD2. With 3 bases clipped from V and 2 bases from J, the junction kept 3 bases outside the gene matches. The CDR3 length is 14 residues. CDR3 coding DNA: TGTGCCAGCAGTTTTGCTAGCGGACAAGAGACCCAGTACTTC. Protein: CASSFASGQETQYF.

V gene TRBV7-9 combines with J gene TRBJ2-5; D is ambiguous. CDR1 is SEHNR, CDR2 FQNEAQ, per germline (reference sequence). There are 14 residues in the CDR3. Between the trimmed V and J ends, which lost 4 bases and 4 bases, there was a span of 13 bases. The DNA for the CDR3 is TGTGCCAGCAGCTCCCCTCGACTCGGAGAGACCCAGTACTTC. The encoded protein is CASSSPRLGETQYF.